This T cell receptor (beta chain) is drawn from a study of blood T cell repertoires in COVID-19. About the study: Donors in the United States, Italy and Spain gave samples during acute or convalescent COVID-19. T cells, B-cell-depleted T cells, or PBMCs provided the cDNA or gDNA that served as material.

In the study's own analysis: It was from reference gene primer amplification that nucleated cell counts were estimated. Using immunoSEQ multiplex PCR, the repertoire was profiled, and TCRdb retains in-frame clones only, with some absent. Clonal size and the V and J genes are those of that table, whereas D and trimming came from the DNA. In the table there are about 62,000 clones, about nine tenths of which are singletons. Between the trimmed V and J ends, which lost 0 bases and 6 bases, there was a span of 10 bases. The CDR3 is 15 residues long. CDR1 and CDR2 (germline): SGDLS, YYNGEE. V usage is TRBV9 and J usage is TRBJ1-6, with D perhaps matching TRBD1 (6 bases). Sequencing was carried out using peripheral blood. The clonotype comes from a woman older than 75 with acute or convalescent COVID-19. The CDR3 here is CASSVEGRGNSPLHF. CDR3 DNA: TGTGCCAGCAGCGTAGAGGGCAGGGGTAATTCACCCCTCCACTTT.